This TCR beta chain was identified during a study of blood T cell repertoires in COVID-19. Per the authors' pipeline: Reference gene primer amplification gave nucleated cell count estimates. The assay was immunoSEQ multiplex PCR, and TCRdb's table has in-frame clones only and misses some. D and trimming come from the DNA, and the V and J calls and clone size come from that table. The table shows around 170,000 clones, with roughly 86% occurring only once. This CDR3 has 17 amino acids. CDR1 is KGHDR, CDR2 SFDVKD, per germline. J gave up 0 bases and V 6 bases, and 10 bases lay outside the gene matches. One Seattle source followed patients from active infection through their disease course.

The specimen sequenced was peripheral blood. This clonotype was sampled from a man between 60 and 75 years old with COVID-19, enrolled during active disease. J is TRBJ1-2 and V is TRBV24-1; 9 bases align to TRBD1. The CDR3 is CATSPGTGPIANYGYTF. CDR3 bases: TGTGCCACCAGTCCCGGGACAGGGCCGATAGCTAACTATGGCTACACCTTC.